The 31 T cell receptor beta chains presented below share a single source sample, sequenced in a study of cytomegalovirus exposure and HLA in healthy donors. Primers: 60 Vbeta forward and 13 Jbeta reverse. Some clones are missing from TCRdb's copy, which holds only in-frame ones; the method was immunoSEQ multiplex PCR. The table shows 85,000 to 100,000 clones, with more than 65% occurring only once. Material: PBMCs. These receptors were obtained from a human donor in good health.

This clone appeared a few times. The genes are TRBV14 and TRBJ1-2; 7 bases align to TRBD1. The ends lost 3 bases at V and 4 bases at J; junction bases unmatched: 2. The CDR3 contains 13 residues. Germline V gives CDR1 SGHDN, CDR2 FVKESK. The CDR3 bases are TGTGCCAGCAGCCAGAGGGGGCTCTATGGCTACACCTTC. Amino acids: CASSQRGLYGYTF.

The genes are TRBV11-2 and TRBJ1-2; 9 bases agree with TRBD1. CDR3 length equals 16 residues. Germline trimming cut 5 bases from V and 6 bases from J; bases unmatched to any gene: 13. Germline values: CDR1 SGHAT, CDR2 FQNNGV. The CDR3: CASSIGQGRYPHGYTF. The CDR3 nucleotides are TGTGCCAGCAGCATTGGACAGGGGCGCTATCCCCATGGCTACACCTTC.

This rearrangement joins TRBV7-9 to TRBJ1-4; no firm D call. Germline V CDR1 and CDR2: SEHNR, FQNEAQ (reference sequence). The CDR3 contains 15 residues. Trimming cost V 2 bases and J 8 bases, with 15 bases left between them. CDR3 bases: TGTGCCAGCAGCTTAAGTCGGGGATGGGAAGAAAAACTGTTTTTT. Translation: CASSLSRGWEEKLFF. Full variable domain (outside the CDR3, taken from reference TRBV7-9 and TRBJ1-4): DTGVSQNPRHKITKRGQNVTFRCDPISEHNRLYWYRQTLGQGPEFLTYFQNEAQLEKSRLLSDRFSAERPKGSFSTLEIQRTEQGDSAMYLCASSLSRGWEEKLFFGSGTQLSVL.

This rearrangement joins TRBV30 to TRBJ1-1; D is perhaps TRBD1 (5 bases). Germline V gene sequence: CDR1 GTSNPN, CDR2 SVGIG (reference sequence). This CDR3 contains 15 residues. Trimming left V 4 bases short and J 9 bases short, with 24 bases between. The CDR3 loop reads CAWTLNTGPGGQAFF. CDR3 sequence (DNA): TGTGCCTGGACTCTCAACACGGGCCCCGGGGGACAAGCTTTCTTT.

The J gene is TRBJ1-6, the V gene TRBV6-1; D call uncertain. The germline gives CDR1 MNHNS, CDR2 SASEGT. V was trimmed by 5 bases and J by 7 bases, leaving 12 bases between them. The CDR3 has 14 amino acids. CDR3 sequence (DNA): TGTGCCAGCAGTACAGACACCCTCAATTCACCCCTCCACTTT. Amino acids: CASSTDTLNSPLHF.

In its sample, this clone was seen a few times. The chain combines TRBV2 with TRBJ1-5; 8 bases are shared with TRBD1. The CDR3 spans 14 residues. CDR1 and CDR2 from the germline V gene are SNHLY and FYNNEI. Trimming took 4 bases from V and 4 from J; bases not matched to a gene: 3. CDR3 bases: TGTGCCAGCAGTGCCGACAGGGGAAATCAGCCCCAGCATTTT. It codes for CASSADRGNQPQHF.

This clone was counted between two and nine times. The chain carries TRBV6-5 and TRBJ1-6; D may be TRBD1 (5 bases). V was pared by 0 bases and J by 9 bases, with 12 bases between. CDR1 and CDR2 (germline): MNHEY, SVGAGI. This CDR3 contains 15 residues. The CDR3 coding sequence is TGTGCCAGCAGTTACTCGATATCAGGGTTTTCACCCCTCCACTTT. Encoded protein: CASSYSISGFSPLHF.

J is TRBJ2-7 and V is TRBV19; TRBD1 agrees at 8 bases. Germline V gene sequence: CDR1 LNHDA, CDR2 SQIVND (reference sequence). V lost 5 bases and J lost 2; bases outside the gene matches: 5. CDR3 length: 14 residues. In DNA, the CDR3 is TGTGCCAGTAGTGTCGGACAGGGACCCTACGAGCAGTACTTC. Its translation is CASSVGQGPYEQYF. The complete variable domain, with remaining parts taken from reference TRBV19 and TRBJ2-7, reads DGGITQSPKYLFRKEGQNVTLSCEQNLNHDAMYWYRQDPGQGLRLIYYSQIVNDFQKGDIAEGYSVSREKKESFPLTVTSAQKNPTAFYLCASSVGQGPYEQYFGPGTRLTVT.

The genes are TRBV29-1 and TRBJ2-7, with a tentative D call TRBD1 (7 bases). The CDR3 loop spans 12 amino acids. The ends were cut back, 7 bases at V and 3 bases at J, with 13 bases in the middle. Germline assignment: CDR1 SQVTM and CDR2 ANQGSEA. The CDR3 spells CSASGGGYEQYF. In nucleotides, the CDR3 is TGCAGCGCCTCAGGGGGAGGCTACGAGCAGTACTTC.

V is TRBV7-9 and J is TRBJ2-2, with TRBD1 identical over 7 bases. Germline lookup yields CDR1 SEHNR and CDR2 FQNEAQ (reference sequence). The CDR3 is 16 residues long. V dropped 5 bases and J dropped 3; count of bases not matched to a gene: 9. The CDR3 is CASSRPGQKYTGELFF. In nucleotides, the CDR3 is TGTGCCAGCAGCCGGCCGGGACAGAAATACACCGGGGAGCTGTTTTTT.

V is TRBV2 and J is TRBJ1-2; TRBD1 is a possible D gene (6 bases). Trimming pared 6 bases from V and 1 base from J, leaving 12 bases between. CDR1 and CDR2 (germline): SNHLY, FYNNEI. This CDR3 has 14 amino acids. The DNA of the CDR3 is TGTGCCAGCAGCCGGGACACCATTAACTATGGCTACACCTTC. It codes for CASSRDTINYGYTF. Supplemented by reference TRBV2 and TRBJ1-2, the full variable domain reads EPEVTQTPSHQVTQMGQEVILRCVPISNHLYFYWYRQILGQKVEFLVSFYNNEISEKSEIFDDQFSVERPDGSNFTLKIRSTKLEDSAMYFCASSRDTINYGYTFGSGTRLTVV.

This clone showed up just a few times. V is TRBV6-1 and J is TRBJ1-5; no reliable D call. The CDR3 spans 15 residues. V was pared by 6 bases and J by 1 base, with 13 bases between. The germline V gene encodes CDR1 MNHNS and CDR2 SASEGT. CDR3 in DNA: TGTGCCAGCAGAGACGGGGTGCTAAGCAATCAGCCCCAGCATTTT. This encodes CASRDGVLSNQPQHF.

J is TRBJ2-6 and V is TRBV2; possibly TRBD2 for D (5 bases). The germline V gene has CDR1 SNHLY and CDR2 FYNNEI. V was trimmed by 6 bases and J by 2 bases, leaving 14 bases between them. CDR3 length: 16 residues. CDR3 nucleotide sequence: TGTGCCAGCAGCCGTGACGAGGGTGCTGGGGCCAACGTCCTGACTTTC. Amino acid sequence: CASSRDEGAGANVLTF.

V and J are TRBV7-2 and TRBJ2-7, with 7 bases fitting TRBD1. Germline V gives CDR1 SGHTA, CDR2 FQGNSA. The trim removed 2 bases at V and 5 bases at J, leaving 6 bases unmatched. This CDR3 region has 14 residues. The CDR3 nucleotides read TGTGCCAGCAGCTTATCGGGACAGTCTAACGAGCAGTACTTC. Encoded protein: CASSLSGQSNEQYF.

The CDR3 protein is CASSYSRGRIYYEQYF. The CDR3 DNA sequence: TGTGCCAGCAGTTACTCTCGCGGGAGGATATACTACGAGCAGTACTTC. This chain connects TRBV6-7 to TRBJ2-7; 8 positions agree with TRBD2. TRBV6-7 falls under the ORF class, with uncertain function. The CDR3 spans 16 residues. The junction had 7 bases not matched to a gene; V was cut back by 0 bases and J by 3 bases.

This chain uses TRBV5-1 with TRBJ1-3, with 9 nucleotides matching TRBD1. Losses at the gene ends were 3 bases for V and 2 bases for J; bases not matched to a gene: 3. CDR3 length: 15 residues. Germline V lookup: CDR1 SGHRS, CDR2 YFSETQ. The CDR3 sequence: CASSWGQGPGNTIYF. The CDR3 coding sequence is TGCGCCAGCAGCTGGGGACAGGGTCCTGGAAACACCATATATTTT.

V usage is TRBV11-2 and J usage is TRBJ2-5, with 13 bases aligning to TRBD2. The CDR3 spans 17 residues. In germline, CDR1 is SGHAT, CDR2 FQNNGV. The junction had 10 bases not matched to a gene; V was cut back by 4 bases and J by 5 bases. CDR3 residues: CASSWDTSGGAGETQYF. CDR3 DNA sequence: TGTGCCAGCAGCTGGGATACTAGCGGGGGGGCGGGTGAGACCCAGTACTTC.

This clone was seen once. V is TRBV10-3 and J is TRBJ1-1; maybe TRBD1 (5 bases). This CDR3 comprises 15 residues. In germline, CDR1 is ENHRY, CDR2 SYGVKD. Trimming took 0 bases from V and 5 from J, leaving 13 bases between them. Here the CDR3 DNA reads TGTGCCATCAGTGAGTCGAGTCAGGGCCGGACTGAAGCTTTCTTT. Translated, it gives CAISESSQGRTEAFF.

The gene calls are TRBV9 and TRBJ1-2; 7 nucleotides align to TRBD1. Germline CDR1 is SGDLS and CDR2 is YYNGEE. This CDR3 is 15 amino acids long. Trimming cost V 2 bases and J 4 bases; bases outside gene matches: 8. As DNA, the CDR3 is TGTGCCAGCAGCGTCGGACAGGATTGGCCCTATGGCTACACCTTC. The encoded protein is CASSVGQDWPYGYTF.

V usage is TRBV9 and J usage is TRBJ1-3; 9 positions match TRBD1. Germline CDR1 is SGDLS and CDR2 is YYNGEE. CDR3 length: 19 residues. The V segment lost 3 bases and the J segment 4 bases; nucleotides outside the gene matches: 17. CDR3 protein: CASSGVPLTGGAGGNTIYF. CDR3 in DNA: TGTGCCAGCAGCGGCGTCCCCCTTACAGGGGGCGCGGGGGGAAACACCATATATTTT.

This clone came up once. The chain couples TRBV28 to TRBJ2-7, with D possibly being TRBD2 (5 bases). From germline, CDR1 is MDHEN and CDR2 SYDVKM. The V and J ends lost 8 bases and 0 bases respectively, with 5 bases between them. The CDR3 runs to 11 residues. The CDR3 here is CASGLSYEQYF. CDR3 coding DNA: TGTGCCAGCGGACTCTCCTACGAGCAGTACTTC.

The chain recombines TRBV29-1 with TRBJ1-1; D is unclear. This CDR3 region has 14 residues. Germline lookup yields CDR1 SQVTM and CDR2 ANQGSEA. The V and J ends lost 5 bases and 0 bases respectively, with 13 bases between them. This CDR3 is CSVRSSGMNTEAFF. The CDR3 DNA is TGCAGCGTTCGGAGTTCTGGAATGAACACTGAAGCTTTCTTT.

This chain uses TRBV10-3 with TRBJ2-3; the match to TRBD1 covers 8 bases. The germline V gene has CDR1 ENHRY and CDR2 SYGVKD. V lost 5 bases, J lost 6 bases, and 4 bases stayed unmatched. CDR3 length: 13 amino acids. CDR3 region: CAISNTGGDTQYF. The CDR3 bases are TGTGCCATCAGTAATACAGGGGGGGATACGCAGTATTTT.

This chain joins TRBV27 and TRBJ1-5, with 8 bases that match TRBD1. The junction had 8 bases not matched to a gene; V was cut back by 0 bases and J by 7 bases. The CDR3 consists of 16 residues. The germline CDR1 and CDR2 sequences are MNHEY and SMNVEV (reference sequence). The CDR3 here is CASSLSSGGAGQPQHF. The CDR3 DNA follows: TGTGCCAGCAGTTTATCCTCAGGGGGCGCAGGGCAGCCCCAGCATTTT.

This chain joins TRBV4-3 and TRBJ2-5; 9 nucleotides agree with TRBD2. Germline CDR1 reads LGHNA; CDR2 reads YSLEER. The CDR3 extends over 14 amino acids. Germline trimming cut 3 bases from V and 5 bases from J; bases unmatched to any gene: 4. The CDR3 DNA sequence: TGCGCCAGCAGCCAGGGACTAGCTGGCGAGACCCAGTACTTC. Its translation is CASSQGLAGETQYF.

J is TRBJ2-3 and V is TRBV5-1; D is possibly TRBD2 (6 bases). V was trimmed by 6 bases and J by 6 bases, leaving 20 bases between them. The CDR3 loop spans 15 amino acids. Germline CDR1 SGHRS, CDR2 YFSETQ. CDR3 amino acids: CASTEPGAAGDTQYF. DNA of the CDR3: TGCGCCAGCACCGAGCCGGGAGCCGCGGGCGATACGCAGTATTTT.

This clone was detected only a few times. This chain connects TRBV4-1 to TRBJ2-1, with 13 nucleotides matching TRBD2. Germline lookup yields CDR1 MGHRA and CDR2 YSYEKL. This CDR3 is 16 amino acids long. V shed 3 bases, J shed 5 bases, and the junction held 4 bases outside the gene matches. The CDR3 DNA is TGCGCCAGCAGCCACGGACTAGCGGGAGCCAACAATGAGCAGTTCTTC. This gives the protein CASSHGLAGANNEQFF.

V gene TRBV14 combines with J gene TRBJ2-3; D gene unclear. Trimming removed 3 bases from V and 5 bases from J, with 3 bases in between. The CDR3 is 11 residues long. Germline CDR1 and CDR2: SGHDN and FVKESK. As DNA, the CDR3 is TGTGCCAGCAGCCAGCGAGATACGCAGTATTTT. It yields the protein CASSQRDTQYF. Filled out from reference TRBV14 and TRBJ2-3, the complete variable domain reads EAGVTQFPSHSVIEKGQTVTLRCDPISGHDNLYWYRRVMGKEIKFLLHFVKESKQDESGMPNNRFLAERTGGTYSTLKVQPAELEDSGVYFCASSQRDTQYFGPGTRLTVL.

This clone has a handful of counts. This sequence joins TRBV6-6 and TRBJ1-5, with D uncertain. CDR3 length: 14 amino acids. V was clipped by 5 bases and J by 0 bases, with 8 bases between them. Germline V lookup: CDR1 MNHNY, CDR2 SVGAGI (reference sequence). CDR3 sequence (DNA): TGTGCCAGCAGTCCTAACTATAGCAATCAGCCCCAGCATTTT. This codes for CASSPNYSNQPQHF.

V gene TRBV9 combines with J gene TRBJ1-2; 8 nucleotides agree with TRBD1. Per germline, CDR1 SGDLS and CDR2 YYNGEE. V was clipped by 3 bases and J by 2 bases; unmatched bases: 6. The length of the CDR3 is 15 residues. The CDR3 nucleotides read TGTGCCAGCAGCGCCGGGACAGGCTCCAACTATGGCTACACCTTC. It is translated as CASSAGTGSNYGYTF.

This clone was detected once. The genes are TRBV12-5 and TRBJ1-5; no definite D call. The CDR3 covers 15 residues. Trimming removed 2 bases from V and 0 bases from J, with 8 bases in between. Germline CDR1 and CDR2: LGHNT and FRNRAP. CDR3 in amino acids: CASGLWANSNQPQHF. The CDR3 nucleotides read TGTGCTAGTGGTTTGTGGGCTAATAGCAATCAGCCCCAGCATTTT.